The rows below give T cell receptor beta chains drawn from one sample of a study of control samples from healthy donors and cancer patients. Sequencing was performed with immunoSEQ multiplex PCR; in TCRdb, only in-frame clones are kept and a portion is missing. Here the sample spans some 150,000 clones, 75% to 95% being singletons. The specimen sequenced was blood. These receptors came from a man younger than 35 in good health. The conserved cysteine and the conserved F or W are not part of the CDR3 here.

cdr3_length	v_call	cdr3_aa
11	TRBV10-3	AISDRPNTEAF
13	TRBV18	ASSPGEDSYNEQF
14	TRBV6-2/TRBV6-3	ASSPHRAGGQETQY
11	TRBV5-4	AMHLWSLYGYT
11	TRBV6-5	ASSRAPNYGYT
10	TRBV10-3	AISPGGYGYT
13	TRBV30	AWRQAAGAKSPLH
12	TRBV5-4	ASSFGGVNSPLH
12	TRBV7-9	ASSLTGDNSPLH
11	TRBV23-1	ASSHQLIQEQY
14	TRBV6-6	ASSPASTGWNQPQH
11	TRBV9	ASSAVGVDGYT
12	TRBV7-3	ASSSRDSFYEQY
12	TRBV7-2	ASSLDKAVQPQH
15	TRBV7-9	ASSKTGLRGRGYEQY
10	TRBV12-3/TRBV12-4	ASSKGTGEQY
14	TRBV28	ASSFSSGGSNQPQH
12	TRBV7-6	ASSPKVANYGYT
10	TRBV28	ASSYLQFEAF
13	TRBV29-1	SVGGSSGDILEQF
10	TRBV12-3/TRBV12-4	ASSRQTGRAF
12	TRBV6-5	ASSYGGRSYEQY
12	TRBV5-4	ASSLSAGVSEQY
11	TRBV18	ASSPPGGAEAF
12	TRBV7-8	ASSPWDRAYGYT
13	TRBV5-1	ASSWGRSGVETQY
12	TRBV21-1	ARETGVSTDTQY
13	TRBV9	ASSAIRGTQETQY
13	TRBV7-8	ASSLFRDPLYEQY
13	TRBV7-6	ASSSTGTGTHEQY